These T cell receptor beta chains were read from a single sample in a study of T cells expressing NK-cell markers. Reanalyzing the 5' RACE reads, TCRdb keeps one entry per CDR3 protein, without DNA. This repertoire comprises about 170,000 distinct CDR3 sequences; its ten largest clones make up around 20%. Sequenced: blood T cells: a sorted CD56 or NKG2C T cell subset, CD4+ or CD8+ T cells, or bulk PBMC T cells (not recorded which). The receptors derive from a man aged 18-69 years in good health. CDR3s include the opening cysteine and the closing phenylalanine or tryptophan.

cdr3_aa: CASSLGRIGGLETQYF
j_call: TRBJ2-5
v_call: TRBV13

cdr3_aa: CSVPSVTDTQYF
j_call: TRBJ2-3
v_call: TRBV29-1

cdr3_aa: CASSYPGALTNYGYTF
j_call: TRBJ1-2
v_call: TRBV5-4

cdr3_aa: CASGLQVQETQYF
j_call: TRBJ2-5
v_call: TRBV12-5

cdr3_aa: CASKTTENTEAFF
j_call: TRBJ1-1
v_call: TRBV13

cdr3_aa: CASSRLWGGETQYF
j_call: TRBJ2-5
v_call: TRBV11-2

cdr3_aa: CASSSTDRVVYGYTF
j_call: TRBJ1-2
v_call: TRBV7-9

cdr3_aa: CASSLGAGQGYEQYF
j_call: TRBJ2-7
v_call: TRBV13

cdr3_aa: CASSTGQREASYEQYF
j_call: TRBJ2-7
v_call: TRBV5-1

cdr3_aa: CASSQDGGDPAGEQYF
j_call: TRBJ2-7
v_call: TRBV4-1

cdr3_aa: CASSWTGYNQPQHF
j_call: TRBJ1-5
v_call: TRBV7-8

cdr3_aa: CASSGSDGTVKETQYF
j_call: TRBJ2-5
v_call: TRBV12-3/TRBV12-4

cdr3_aa: CASSWGGASYEQYF
j_call: TRBJ2-7
v_call: TRBV12-3/TRBV12-4

cdr3_aa: CSASDRANTGELFF
j_call: TRBJ2-2
v_call: TRBV29-1

cdr3_aa: CASSQLLRDSEPNYGYTF
j_call: TRBJ1-2
v_call: TRBV4-2

cdr3_aa: CSARDWQADSPLHF
j_call: TRBJ1-6
v_call: TRBV20-1

cdr3_aa: CASSLDPGANYGYTF
j_call: TRBJ1-2
v_call: TRBV5-6

cdr3_aa: CASSLGLGKETQYF
j_call: TRBJ2-5
v_call: TRBV12-3/TRBV12-4

cdr3_aa: CASSHVLAGSFHEQFF
j_call: TRBJ2-1
v_call: TRBV3-1

cdr3_aa: CASSLRSNEQFF
j_call: TRBJ2-1
v_call: TRBV7-9

cdr3_aa: CASSPSTSRSYNEQFF
j_call: TRBJ2-1
v_call: TRBV7-9

cdr3_aa: CASSKGGGYNEQFF
j_call: TRBJ2-1
v_call: TRBV18

cdr3_aa: CASSDPSLAPHTGELFF
j_call: TRBJ2-2
v_call: TRBV9

cdr3_aa: CASSWAVSRTYEQYF
j_call: TRBJ2-7
v_call: TRBV5-1

cdr3_aa: CASSQGARTSGRGETQYF
j_call: TRBJ2-5
v_call: TRBV3-1

cdr3_aa: CATSYSMSSYNSPLHF
j_call: TRBJ1-6
v_call: TRBV15

cdr3_aa: CSVVWADGTYEQYF
j_call: TRBJ2-7
v_call: TRBV29-1

cdr3_aa: CASSERVDSVHETQYF
j_call: TRBJ2-5
v_call: TRBV2

cdr3_aa: CASSERDIPQYHEQFF
j_call: TRBJ2-1
v_call: TRBV2

cdr3_aa: CSVESRGNTGELFF
j_call: TRBJ2-2
v_call: TRBV29-1

cdr3_aa: CASSLIRDRGETQYF
j_call: TRBJ2-5
v_call: TRBV23-1

cdr3_aa: CASSLGGTEISYEQYF
j_call: TRBJ2-7
v_call: TRBV7-2

cdr3_aa: CASSFPLGDRGPQYF
j_call: TRBJ2-5
v_call: TRBV6-5

cdr3_aa: CASSNREILNGYTF
j_call: TRBJ1-2
v_call: TRBV12-3/TRBV12-4

cdr3_aa: CASSLWAGGVSAGELFF
j_call: TRBJ2-2
v_call: TRBV7-7

cdr3_aa: CASSLVWGGEKLFF
j_call: TRBJ1-4
v_call: TRBV5-6

cdr3_aa: CSARAVAGGDTGELFF
j_call: TRBJ2-2
v_call: TRBV20-1

cdr3_aa: CASSVEVREDEQYF
j_call: TRBJ2-7
v_call: TRBV9

cdr3_aa: CASSFAGREKLFF
j_call: TRBJ1-4
v_call: TRBV27

cdr3_aa: CASSPPLPQSSYEQYF
j_call: TRBJ2-7
v_call: TRBV7-9

cdr3_aa: CASSQGNSPLHF
j_call: TRBJ1-6
v_call: TRBV9

cdr3_aa: CASSPPGKEEQYF
j_call: TRBJ2-7
v_call: TRBV7-9

cdr3_aa: CASSKSLAVLNTGELFF
j_call: TRBJ2-2
v_call: TRBV21-1

cdr3_aa: CASSYSIGPGYEQYF
j_call: TRBJ2-7
v_call: TRBV6-5

cdr3_aa: CASSSRGPDEQFF
j_call: TRBJ2-1
v_call: TRBV9